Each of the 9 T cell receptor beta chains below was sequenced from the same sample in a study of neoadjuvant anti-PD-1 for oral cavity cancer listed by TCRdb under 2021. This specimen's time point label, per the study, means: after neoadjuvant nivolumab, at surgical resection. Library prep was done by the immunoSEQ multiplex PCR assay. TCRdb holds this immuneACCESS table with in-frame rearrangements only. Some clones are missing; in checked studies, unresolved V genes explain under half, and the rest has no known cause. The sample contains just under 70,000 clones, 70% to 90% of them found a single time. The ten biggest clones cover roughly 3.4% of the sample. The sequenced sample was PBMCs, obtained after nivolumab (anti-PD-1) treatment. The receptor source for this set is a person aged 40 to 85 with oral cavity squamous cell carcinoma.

CDR3 sequence (DNA): TGTGCCAGCAGTTTTGGGCTTACCGAGCAGTACTTC. It specifies CASSFGLTEQYF. This chain uses TRBV28 with TRBJ2-7; the D is unclear. V gave up 3 bases and J gave up 6 bases, with 9 bases separating them. This CDR3 is 12 amino acids long. The V gene's germline CDR1 is MDHEN and CDR2 SYDVKM.

CDR3 bases: TGTGCCAGCAGTACCCAAGGCGGGACCTATAGCACAGATACGCAGTATTTT. Protein: CASSTQGGTYSTDTQYF. The rearrangement links TRBV27 to TRBJ2-3; D is perhaps TRBD2 (6 bases). V dropped 5 bases and J dropped 0 bases, with 18 bases sitting between them. The germline V gene has CDR1 MNHEY and CDR2 SMNVEV (reference sequence). The CDR3 is made up of 17 amino acids.

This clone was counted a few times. The CDR3 loop reads CASSFNGGETQYF. CDR3 DNA: TGTGCCAGCAGCTTTAATGGGGGGGAGACCCAGTACTTC. The chain is built from TRBV5-4 and TRBJ2-5; perhaps TRBD2 as D (6 bases). Germline V gene lookup returns CDR1 SGHNT and CDR2 YYREEE (reference sequence). Trimming removed 2 bases at V and 5 bases at J, with 10 bases between. This CDR3 has 13 residues.

CDR3 in DNA: TGTGCCAGCAGCTTTCTGACTAGCCCTACCTACGAGCAGTACTTC. Protein product: CASSFLTSPTYEQYF. This chain joins TRBV7-8 and TRBJ2-7; 7 bases match TRBD2. Germline V gives CDR1 SGHVS, CDR2 FQNEAQ. The CDR3 contains 15 residues. J was trimmed by 2 bases and V by 3 bases; bases with no gene match: 7.

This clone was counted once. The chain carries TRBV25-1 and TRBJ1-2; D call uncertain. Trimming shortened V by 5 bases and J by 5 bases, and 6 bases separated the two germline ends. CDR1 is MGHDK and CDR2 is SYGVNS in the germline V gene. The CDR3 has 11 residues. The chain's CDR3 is CASSWGYGYTF. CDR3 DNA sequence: TGTGCCAGCAGTTGGGGATATGGCTACACCTTC.

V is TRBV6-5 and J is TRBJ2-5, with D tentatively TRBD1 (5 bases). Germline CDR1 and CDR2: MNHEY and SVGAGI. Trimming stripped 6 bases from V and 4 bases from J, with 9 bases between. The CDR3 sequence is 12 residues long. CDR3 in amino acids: CASRDNGETQYF. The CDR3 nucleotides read TGTGCCAGCAGGGACAACGGAGAGACCCAGTACTTC.

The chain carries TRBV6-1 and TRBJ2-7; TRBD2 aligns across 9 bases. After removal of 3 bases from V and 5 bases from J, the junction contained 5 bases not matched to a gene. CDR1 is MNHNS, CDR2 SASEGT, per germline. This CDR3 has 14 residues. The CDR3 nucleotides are TGTGCCAGCAGTGATCAGCGGGAGGTTGACGAGCAGTACTTC. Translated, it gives CASSDQREVDEQYF.

The CDR3: CASSWGVTSGNTIYF. The CDR3 region has the DNA TGTGCCAGCAGCTGGGGGGTGACTTCTGGAAACACCATATATTTT. V gene TRBV7-2 combines with J gene TRBJ1-3; D possibly corresponds to TRBD1 (5 bases). Germline V gives CDR1 SGHTA, CDR2 FQGNSA. This CDR3 region has 15 residues. Trimming removed 4 bases at V and 1 base at J, with 11 bases between.

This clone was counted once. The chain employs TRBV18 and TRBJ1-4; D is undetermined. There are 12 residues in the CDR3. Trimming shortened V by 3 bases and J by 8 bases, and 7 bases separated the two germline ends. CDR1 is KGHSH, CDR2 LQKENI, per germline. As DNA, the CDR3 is TGTGCCAGCTCACCTGACCGGGAAAAACTGTTTTTT. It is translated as CASSPDREKLFF.